These T cell receptor beta chains were read from a single sample in a study of persistence of HIV-infected CD4 T cells. Libraries were prepared by immunoSEQ multiplex PCR; TCRdb keeps only in-frame clonotypes and omits some of them. The sample holds 44,000 or so clones, 90% to 95% seen once. These receptors are not linked to any known antigen. This sample comprised CD4+ T cells sorted from PBMCs after approximately 19-hour stimulation, obtained from a patient who received antiretroviral therapy. The receptor source for this set is an adult man with HIV who was CMV-seropositive. CDR3s include the opening cysteine and the closing phenylalanine or tryptophan. D genes are given only for firm matches. Expanded clones get a size class; other rows say once, few or many, or leave the size out.

j_call,d_call,clone_size,v_call,cdr3_aa,cdr3_nt
TRBJ2-3,NA,NA,TRBV6-2/TRBV6-3,CASRYEGLVFPQYF,TGTGCCAGCAGATACGAAGGACTTGTTTTTCCGCAGTATTTT
TRBJ1-2,NA,few,TRBV2,CASSPQGSAGYGYTF,TGTGCCAGCAGTCCCCAGGGCTCCGCTGGGTATGGCTACACCTTC
TRBJ1-4,TRBD1,NA,TRBV10-3,CAISGTGEGEKLFF,TGTGCCATCAGTGGAACAGGGGAAGGCGAAAAACTGTTTTTT
TRBJ2-3,NA,NA,TRBV28,CASSLPGGRADTQYF,TGTGCCAGCAGCCTTCCAGGGGGGAGGGCAGATACGCAGTATTTT
TRBJ1-5,NA,NA,TRBV18,CASSLTGRNNLYSNQPQHF,TGTGCCAGCTCCCTCACAGGGAGGAATAACCTTTATAGCAATCAGCCCCAGCATTTT
TRBJ2-1,TRBD2,NA,TRBV2,CASSPFGLASEQFF,TGTGCCAGCAGCCCCTTCGGACTAGCGAGTGAGCAGTTCTTC
TRBJ1-6,NA,few,TRBV5-5,CASSWLRQAGSPLHF,TGTGCCAGCAGCTGGCTACGGCAGGCAGGTTCACCCCTCCACTTT
TRBJ1-1,TRBD1,NA,TRBV27,CASSWVATGGGNTEAFF,TGTGCCAGCAGTTGGGTCGCGACAGGGGGGGGGAACACTGAAGCTTTCTTT
TRBJ2-3,TRBD2,NA,TRBV10-3,CATQPSKRGDTDTQYF,TGTGCCACCCAACCCTCTAAGCGGGGGGACACAGATACGCAGTATTTT
TRBJ1-1,NA,NA,TRBV28,CASSPHTPGMNTEAFF,TGTGCCAGCAGTCCCCACACCCCGGGAATGAACACTGAAGCTTTCTTT
TRBJ2-3,TRBD2,NA,TRBV28,CASSFSGGLGTDTQYF,TGTGCCAGCAGTTTTAGCGGGGGCCTCGGCACAGATACGCAGTATTTT
TRBJ2-3,TRBD2,NA,TRBV6-6,CATAGGTSTDTQYF,TGTGCCACCGCGGGGGGGACTAGCACAGATACGCAGTATTTT
TRBJ2-2,NA,NA,TRBV5-1,CASSPRGFTGELFF,TGCGCCAGCAGCCCGCGCGGATTCACCGGGGAGCTGTTTTTT
TRBJ2-1,NA,NA,TRBV28,CASSPRGQGRVF,TGTGCCAGCAGTCCGAGGGGGCAGGGGAGGGTCTTC
TRBJ1-1,NA,NA,TRBV5-1,CASSFHQTENTEAFF,TGCGCCAGCAGCTTCCACCAGACAGAGAACACTGAAGCTTTCTTT
TRBJ2-1,TRBD2,NA,TRBV28,CASSYQRGSYNEQFF,TGTGCCAGCAGTTACCAGCGGGGCTCCTACAATGAGCAGTTCTTC
TRBJ2-3,TRBD2,NA,TRBV6-5,CASSMASGSTDTQYF,TGTGCCAGCAGCATGGCTAGCGGGAGCACAGATACGCAGTATTTT
TRBJ2-2,NA,NA,TRBV7-2,CASSPGGLNTGELFF,TGTGCCAGCAGCCCCGGGGGGCTGAACACCGGGGAGCTGTTTTTT
TRBJ2-7,NA,NA,TRBV5-1,CASSLGTFSYEQYF,TGCGCCAGCAGCCTAGGGACTTTTTCCTACGAGCAGTACTTC
TRBJ2-2,NA,NA,TRBV12-3/TRBV12-4,CASSFPGPGELFF,TGTGCCAGCAGTTTTCCGGGGCCCGGGGAGCTGTTTTTT
TRBJ2-4,NA,NA,TRBV5-4,CASSLGRGRENIQYF,TGTGCCAGCAGCTTGGGGCGGGGCAGGGAAAACATTCAGTACTTC
TRBJ2-3,NA,NA,TRBV6-5,CASRPTGGAGDTQYF,TGTGCCAGCAGACCGACGGGGGGCGCCGGAGATACGCAGTATTTT
TRBJ1-6,NA,NA,TRBV4-1,CASSMGASWQDSPLHF,TGCGCCAGCAGTATGGGAGCGAGTTGGCAAGATTCACCCCTCCACTTT
TRBJ1-6,NA,NA,TRBV5-1,CASSLESLIPGSPLHF,TGCGCCAGCAGCTTGGAGTCACTCATCCCGGGGTCACCCCTCCACTTT
TRBJ1-2,NA,NA,TRBV6-6,CASSDRGGDYGYTF,TGTGCCAGCAGTGACCGGGGCGGCGACTATGGCTACACCTTC
TRBJ1-2,TRBD1,NA,TRBV3-1/TRBV3-2,CASSPGQGGYTF,TGTGCCAGCAGCCCAGGACAGGGGGGCTACACCTTC
TRBJ1-2,NA,NA,TRBV7-2,CASSSGFQPNYGYTF,TGTGCCAGCAGCTCAGGATTCCAACCTAACTATGGCTACACCTTC
TRBJ1-2,TRBD1,NA,TRBV5-1,CASSLIQGNNYGYTF,TGCGCCAGCAGCTTGATACAGGGGAACAACTATGGCTACACCTTC
TRBJ2-3,TRBD1,NA,TRBV5-1,CASSPGQGGRTDTQYF,TGCGCCAGCAGCCCAGGACAGGGAGGACGCACAGATACGCAGTATTTT
TRBJ2-3,TRBD1,NA,TRBV5-4,CAMSTGGSGDTQYF,TGTGCCATGTCGACAGGGGGTTCCGGAGATACGCAGTATTTT
TRBJ1-1,NA,NA,TRBV6-5,CASKGGTLNTEAFF,TGTGCCAGCAAAGGGGGGACCTTGAACACTGAAGCTTTCTTT
TRBJ2-1,NA,NA,TRBV5-8,CASSPYNEQFF,TGTGCCAGCAGCCCTTACAATGAGCAGTTCTTC
TRBJ2-2,TRBD2,NA,TRBV5-5,CASSLPGTSGGELFF,TGTGCCAGCAGCTTGCCGGGGACTAGCGGGGGTGAGCTGTTTTTT